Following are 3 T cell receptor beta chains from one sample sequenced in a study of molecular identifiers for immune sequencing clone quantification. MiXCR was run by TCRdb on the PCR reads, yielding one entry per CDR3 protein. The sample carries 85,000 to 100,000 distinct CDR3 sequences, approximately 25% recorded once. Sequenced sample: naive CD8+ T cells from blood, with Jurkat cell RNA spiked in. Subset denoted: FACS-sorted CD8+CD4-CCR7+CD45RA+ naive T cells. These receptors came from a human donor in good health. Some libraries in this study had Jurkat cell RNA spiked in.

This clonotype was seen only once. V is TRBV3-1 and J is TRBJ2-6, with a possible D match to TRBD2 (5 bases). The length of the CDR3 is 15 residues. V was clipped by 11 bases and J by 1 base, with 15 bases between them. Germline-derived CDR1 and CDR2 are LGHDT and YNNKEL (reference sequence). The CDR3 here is CAGPIPGSGANVLTF. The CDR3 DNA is TGTGCCGGCCCCATTCCGGGGTCTGGGGCCAACGTCCTGACTTTC.

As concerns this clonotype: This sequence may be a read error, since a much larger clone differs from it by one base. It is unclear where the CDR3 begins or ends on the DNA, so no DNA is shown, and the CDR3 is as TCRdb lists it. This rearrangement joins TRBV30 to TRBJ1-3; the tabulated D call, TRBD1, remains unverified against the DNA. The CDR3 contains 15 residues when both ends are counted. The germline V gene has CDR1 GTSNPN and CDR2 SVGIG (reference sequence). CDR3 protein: CAWVGQGADGNTVYF.

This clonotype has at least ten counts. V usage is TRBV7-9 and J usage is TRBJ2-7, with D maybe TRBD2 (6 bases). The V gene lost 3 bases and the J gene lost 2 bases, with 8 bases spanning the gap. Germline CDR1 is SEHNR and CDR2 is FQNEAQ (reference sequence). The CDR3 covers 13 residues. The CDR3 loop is CASSFSGPYEQYF. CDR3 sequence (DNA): TGTGCCAGCAGCTTTAGCGGCCCCTACGAGCAGTACTTC.